The text below deals with one T cell receptor (beta chain). Its antigen remains unidentified. The study ran its PCR with 60 Vbeta and 13 Jbeta primers. Clones were read by immunoSEQ multiplex PCR, and TCRdb kept only the in-frame ones, dropping some. This sample's table reports 170,000 or so clones. With V trimmed by 1 base and J by 1 base, 6 bases remained unmatched. Germline V gene sequence: CDR1 SGHAT, CDR2 FQNNGV. This CDR3 contains 16 residues. The data originate from a study of cytomegalovirus exposure and HLA in healthy donors. Study as a whole: In an early release, HLA-typed donors contributed roughly 85 million unique TCR sequences.

Whole-study results and caveats: Reportedly, TCR beta sequences accurately predicted HLA-A and HLA-B alleles in most subjects. Most CMV-associated TCR beta chains appeared HLA-restricted in a later analysis.

This TCR came from a man aged 25 to 40 in good health and CMV-seronegative. The sequencing sample was made of PBMCs. The chain employs TRBV11-2 and TRBJ2-7; 8 positions agree with TRBD2. This CDR3 is CASSLALGTRSYEQYF. The CDR3 nucleotides read TGTGCCAGCAGCTTAGCACTCGGGACTAGGTCCTACGAGCAGTACTTC.